One and the same sample provided the 30 T cell receptor beta chains below, sequenced in a study of a mutant IDH1 vaccine in newly diagnosed glioma. As to time point: week 35, safety follow-up. The investigators gave 300 ug of mutant IDH1 20-mer peptide in each vaccine dose, together with topical imiquimod. No antigens are known for them. The data were produced by immunoSEQ multiplex PCR, yet TCRdb's version contains in-frame clones alone and is incomplete. The sample shows 35,000 to 55,000 clones, around 81% of them seen only once. The sample was PBMCs, taken from a glioma patient whose treatment included an IDH1 peptide vaccine. Receptors were obtained from a woman aged 35 to 49 with glioma. Some clones in this sample may be carry-over from other donors' samples.

In its sample, this clone was seen once. This sequence joins TRBV7-9 and TRBJ1-1; 9 bases match TRBD1. V trimming: 5 bases; J trimming: 1 base; junction bases outside the gene matches: 8. CDR3 size: 16 residues. Germline CDR1 reads SEHNR; CDR2 reads FQNEAQ (reference sequence). CDR3 bases: TGTGCCAGCAGCCCCTGGACAGGGGATAAGAACACTGAAGCTTTCTTT. As protein: CASSPWTGDKNTEAFF.

As to this clone: The junction differs from germline at one of its ends, possibly a read error. The chain employs TRBV7-7 and TRBJ2-1; 8 bases are shared with TRBD2. The V gene's germline CDR1 is SSHAT and CDR2 FNYEAQ (reference sequence). This CDR3 contains 15 residues. In DNA, the CDR3 is TGTGCTAGCAGCTCGGGGGGGCCGGGGTACAATGAGCAGTTCTTC. Its translation is CASSSGGPGYNEQFF.

V usage is TRBV19 and J usage is TRBJ1-5; weak D call: TRBD1 (5 bases). Trimming pared 1 base from V and 6 bases from J, leaving 10 bases between. The CDR3 covers 14 residues. Germline CDR1 is LNHDA and CDR2 is SQIVND (reference sequence). The CDR3 DNA is TGTGCCAGTAGTATAGTGGGGACGGGTCAGCCCCAGCATTTT. This translates into CASSIVGTGQPQHF.

V and J are TRBV30 and TRBJ2-7, with 12 positions matching TRBD2. The CDR3 loop spans 17 amino acids. Germline CDR1 reads GTSNPN; CDR2 reads SVGIG (reference sequence). The trim removed 2 bases at V and 0 bases at J, leaving 8 bases unmatched. Here the CDR3 DNA reads TGTGCCTGGAGTATCGGACTAGCGGGGAGGAGCTCCTACGAGCAGTACTTC. Its protein product is CAWSIGLAGRSSYEQYF.

The chain uses TRBV18 and TRBJ2-2; 9 bases match TRBD2. The J segment lost 4 bases and the V segment lost 0 bases, leaving 6 bases of the junction unmatched. The CDR3 contains 17 residues. Germline CDR1 KGHSH, CDR2 LQKENI. CDR3 nucleotides: TGTGCCAGCTCACCACCGGACAGCGGGAGGCCCACCGGGGAGCTGTTTTTT. Protein sequence: CASSPPDSGRPTGELFF.

This clone has just a few counts. The J gene is TRBJ1-3, the V gene TRBV4-1; no definite D call. The CDR3 consists of 15 residues. Germline CDR1 MGHRA, CDR2 YSYEKL. V gave up 1 base and J gave up 1 base, with 8 bases separating them. The CDR3 is CASSQGPQSGNTIYF. CDR3 nucleotides: TGCGCCAGCAGCCAAGGACCTCAATCTGGAAACACCATATATTTT.

Remarks on this clone: At one end, the junction sequence differs from germline, possibly due to a read error. Written as DNA, the CDR3 is TGCGCCTCCGGGGGAGGCTTATCCTCCAATGAGCAGTTCTTC. It specifies CASGGGLSSNEQFF. V usage is TRBV5-1 and J usage is TRBJ2-1; possibly TRBD2 for D (6 bases). Per the germline V gene, CDR1 is SGHRS and CDR2 is YFSETQ. This CDR3 spans 14 amino acids.

About this clone: This sample includes further DNA sequences coding for the same CDR3. The V and J genes are TRBV28 and TRBJ2-7; 7 positions agree with TRBD1. The V gene end was trimmed by 6 bases and the J gene end by 0 bases; junction bases not matched to a gene: 2. The CDR3 extends over 13 amino acids. Germline-derived CDR1 and CDR2 are MDHEN and SYDVKM. DNA for the CDR3: TGTGCCAGCAGATCAGGGGGCTCCTACGAGCAGTACTTC. It codes for CASRSGGSYEQYF.

This chain uses TRBV2 with TRBJ1-2, with a possible D match to TRBD1 (6 bases). CDR3 length equals 14 residues. Germline V gene lookup returns CDR1 SNHLY and CDR2 FYNNEI. The germline V and J ends were trimmed by 2 bases and 7 bases, with 14 bases remaining between them. The CDR3 nucleotides read TGTGCCAGCAGTGAATATTTGGGGGCCGGTGGCTACACCTTC. It specifies CASSEYLGAGGYTF.

The V gene is TRBV19, the J gene TRBJ2-1, with no clear D. V gave up 0 bases and J gave up 3 bases, with 9 bases separating them. Per germline, CDR1 LNHDA and CDR2 SQIVND (reference sequence). The CDR3 has 15 residues. CDR3 residues: CASSIDPLVYNEQFF. DNA of the CDR3: TGTGCCAGTAGTATAGATCCGCTAGTCTACAATGAGCAGTTCTTC. Supplemented by reference TRBV19 and TRBJ2-1, the full variable domain reads DGGITQSPKYLFRKEGQNVTLSCEQNLNHDAMYWYRQDPGQGLRLIYYSQIVNDFQKGDIAEGYSVSREKKESFPLTVTSAQKNPTAFYLCASSIDPLVYNEQFFGPGTRLTVL.

J is TRBJ2-7 and V is TRBV19; 8 bases match TRBD2. Germline V gives CDR1 LNHDA, CDR2 SQIVND (reference sequence). The CDR3 consists of 17 residues. With V trimmed by 3 bases and J by 3 bases, 13 bases remained unmatched. In DNA form, the CDR3 reads TGTGCCAGTAGTATTTCATTGGTCAGCGGGGGATACTACGAGCAGTACTTC. This translates into CASSISLVSGGYYEQYF.

V gene TRBV6-1 combines with J gene TRBJ2-2; 11 nucleotides agree with TRBD2. Trimming cost V 3 bases and J 6 bases; bases outside gene matches: 3. The V gene's germline CDR1 is MNHNS and CDR2 SASEGT. This CDR3 has 15 amino acids. CDR3 DNA sequence: TGTGCCAGCAGTGACGTAGCGGGGGGGCCCGGGGAGCTGTTTTTT. Protein sequence: CASSDVAGGPGELFF.

This clone came up a few times. This chain joins TRBV5-6 and TRBJ1-5; possible D gene TRBD1, 6 bases. Per the germline V gene, CDR1 is SGHDT and CDR2 is YYEEEE. V shed 4 bases and J shed 4 bases, with 9 bases lying between them. The CDR3 consists of 13 residues. The chain's CDR3 is CASSPRGNQPQHF. The CDR3 bases are TGTGCCAGCAGCCCGAGGGGGAATCAGCCCCAGCATTTT.

The CDR3 nucleotides are TGTGCCAGCAGTCGGGACAGGGTAAGCTCCTACGAGCAGTACTTC. It specifies CASSRDRVSSYEQYF. This sequence joins TRBV6-6 and TRBJ2-7; 9 bases align to TRBD1. V shed 5 bases, J shed 0 bases, and the junction held 5 bases outside the gene matches. The V gene's germline CDR1 is MNHNY and CDR2 SVGAGI (reference sequence). This CDR3 spans 15 amino acids.

This rearrangement joins TRBV6-5 to TRBJ1-6, with 10 bases aligning to TRBD1. With 2 bases clipped from V and 9 bases from J, the junction kept 4 bases outside the gene matches. The CDR3 length is 15 residues. From germline, CDR1 is MNHEY and CDR2 SVGAGI. The CDR3 sequence is CASSYAGTGVSPLHF. Written as DNA, the CDR3 is TGTGCCAGCAGTTACGCCGGGACAGGGGTTTCACCCCTCCACTTT.

The rearrangement links TRBV5-1 to TRBJ2-3; 12 positions match TRBD2. V dropped 3 bases and J dropped 2; count of bases not matched to a gene: 13. Germline-derived CDR1 and CDR2 are SGHRS and YFSETQ. The CDR3 spans 19 residues. The CDR3 reads CASSSKPGLAGILTDTQYF. The CDR3 coding sequence is TGCGCCAGCAGCTCAAAACCCGGACTAGCGGGGATCCTCACAGATACGCAGTATTTT.

The chain couples TRBV5-4 to TRBJ2-1, with 11 bases matching TRBD2. Germline V gene data show CDR1 as SGHNT and CDR2 as YYREEE (reference sequence). The ends lost 2 bases at V and 3 bases at J; junction bases unmatched: 4. The CDR3 sequence is 16 residues long. CDR3 region: CASSLPLAGGYNEQFF. The CDR3 region has the DNA TGTGCCAGCAGCTTACCCCTAGCGGGGGGCTACAATGAGCAGTTCTTC. Full variable domain (remainder filled in from reference TRBV5-4 and TRBJ2-1): ETGVTQSPTHLIKTRGQQVTLRCSSQSGHNTVSWYQQALGQGPQFIFQYYREEENGRGNFPPRFSGLQFPNYSSELNVNALELDDSALYLCASSLPLAGGYNEQFFGPGTRLTVL.

V usage is TRBV19 and J usage is TRBJ1-1, with 7 bases identical to TRBD1. Losses at the gene ends were 6 bases for V and 0 bases for J; bases not matched to a gene: 7. Germline-derived CDR1 and CDR2 are LNHDA and SQIVND (reference sequence). The CDR3 sequence is 15 residues long. The CDR3 sequence: CASSPGQYMNTEAFF. As DNA, the CDR3 is TGTGCCAGTAGCCCGGGACAGTATATGAACACTGAAGCTTTCTTT.

This rearrangement joins TRBV5-6 to TRBJ1-1, with D hard to call. The germline gives CDR1 SGHDT, CDR2 YYEEEE. CDR3 length: 15 amino acids. V lost 1 base, J lost 0 bases, and 10 bases lay in between. The CDR3, as DNA: TGTGCCAGCAGCTTGATTGGAGGCGTGAACACTGAAGCTTTCTTT. Translation gives CASSLIGGVNTEAFF.

The genes are TRBV27 and TRBJ1-1, with D possibly TRBD1 on 5 matching bases. Trimming left V 3 bases short and J 8 bases short, with 10 bases between. This CDR3 has 12 amino acids. Germline lookup yields CDR1 MNHEY and CDR2 SMNVEV (reference sequence). CDR3 bases: TGTGCCAGCAGTTTTGGGAAGGGGGAAGCTTTCTTT. Residues: CASSFGKGEAFF.

This chain joins TRBV2 and TRBJ1-2; D unclear. Trimming left V 1 base short and J 2 bases short, with 11 bases between. CDR1 is SNHLY and CDR2 is FYNNEI in the germline V gene. The CDR3 has 15 amino acids. CDR3 sequence (DNA): TGTGCCAGCAGTGAAGAAAAGGCAACCAACTATGGCTACACCTTC. Its protein product is CASSEEKATNYGYTF.

The chain combines TRBV7-2 with TRBJ2-1; no definite D call. The ends were cut back, 1 base at V and 8 bases at J, with 12 bases in the middle. Germline V CDR1 and CDR2: SGHTA, FQGNSA. The CDR3 has 14 amino acids. Here the CDR3 DNA reads TGTGCCAGCAGCTTAGTGGCGGCAGGAGATGAGCAGTTCTTC. As protein: CASSLVAAGDEQFF.

In this sample, this clone turned up a few times. The chain combines TRBV6-4 with TRBJ1-1; D uncertain. CDR1 and CDR2 from the germline V gene are MRHNA and SNTAGT. V was trimmed by 4 bases and J by 1 base, leaving 10 bases between them. The CDR3 runs to 14 residues. The chain's CDR3 is CASSASPGNTEAFF. The DNA of the CDR3 is TGTGCCAGCAGTGCCTCTCCAGGGAACACTGAAGCTTTCTTT.

The chain carries TRBV6-4 and TRBJ1-1, with 8 bases lining up with TRBD1. The CDR3 has 14 residues. V shed 3 bases, J shed 3 bases, and the junction held 3 bases outside the gene matches. Per the germline V gene, CDR1 is MRHNA and CDR2 is SNTAGT. The CDR3 region has the DNA TGTGCCAGCAGTGAGACAGGGGAGGACACTGAAGCTTTCTTT. As protein: CASSETGEDTEAFF.

V usage is TRBV9 and J usage is TRBJ1-6; D not certain. The CDR3 has 14 amino acids. The germline gives CDR1 SGDLS, CDR2 YYNGEE. Trimming took off 1 base at V and 11 bases at J, with 13 bases between the two ends. CDR3: CASSVQALPTPLHF. The CDR3 DNA follows: TGTGCCAGCAGCGTACAAGCCCTCCCCACACCCCTCCACTTT. Supplemented by reference TRBV9 and TRBJ1-6, the full variable domain reads DSGVTQTPKHLITATGQRVTLRCSPRSGDLSVYWYQQSLDQGLQFLIQYYNGEERAKGNILERFSAQQFPDLHSELNLSSLELGDSALYFCASSVQALPTPLHFGNGTRLTVT.

The chain recombines TRBV5-3 with TRBJ2-2, with 10 bases lining up with TRBD2. TRBV5-3 is recorded as an ORF, its role being uncertain. The CDR3 covers 19 residues. J gave up 6 bases and V 5 bases, and 19 bases lay outside the gene matches. The CDR3 protein is CARRLGLADISMVAGELFF. The CDR3 DNA reads TGTGCCAGAAGGCTCGGACTAGCGGACATATCGATGGTCGCCGGGGAGCTGTTTTTT.

This chain uses TRBV7-2 with TRBJ2-5, with 12 bases identical to TRBD2. V lost 5 bases to trimming and J lost 5 bases; unmatched junction nucleotides: 9. CDR3 length: 16 residues. CDR1 SGHTA and CDR2 FQGNSA come from the germline V gene. CDR3 protein: CASSPPSGRAWETQYF. For the CDR3, the DNA is TGTGCCAGCAGCCCTCCTAGCGGGAGGGCCTGGGAGACCCAGTACTTC.

This rearrangement joins TRBV9 to TRBJ2-3, with 7 bases aligning to TRBD2. The CDR3 totals 15 residues. V lost 1 base to trimming and J lost 4 bases; unmatched junction nucleotides: 6. The V gene's germline CDR1 is SGDLS and CDR2 YYNGEE. For the CDR3, the DNA is TGTGCCAGCAGCGTACGTGGGAGGGCCGCAGATACGCAGTATTTT. Residues: CASSVRGRAADTQYF.

The gene calls are TRBV6-1 and TRBJ1-4; no firm D call. Trimming shortened V by 4 bases and J by 8 bases, and 11 bases separated the two germline ends. The germline V gene encodes CDR1 MNHNS and CDR2 SASEGT. This CDR3 has 13 residues. The CDR3 protein is CASSVMTTEKLFF. The CDR3 DNA is TGTGCCAGCAGTGTAATGACAACGGAAAAACTGTTTTTT.

The V and J genes are TRBV28 and TRBJ2-7, with a possible D match to TRBD2 (6 bases). This CDR3 is built from 13 residues. Germline loops: CDR1 MDHEN, CDR2 SYDVKM. The V and J ends lost 4 bases and 1 base respectively, with 8 bases between them. The DNA of the CDR3 is TGTGCCAGCAGTTCGGGGGTTTCCTACGAGCAGTACTTC. Translation gives CASSSGVSYEQYF.